This TCR beta chain was sequenced in a study of T cell clonality in common variable immunodeficiency. V was shortened by 3 bases and J by 5 bases, with 13 bases between the two germline ends. CDR3 length: 15 residues. Germline V gene lookup returns CDR1 SEHNR and CDR2 FQNEAQ (reference sequence). In the case of this clone: Its antigen is not identified. The read halts 3 residues ahead of the CDR3 end, with the missing end drawn from the germline J gene.

General observations from the study: Common variable immunodeficiency TCR beta sequences reportedly had fewer deletions and N-nucleotide insertions.

Assay: immunoSEQ multiplex PCR; the TCRdb copy retains only in-frame clones and omits some. There are under 20,000 clones in the sample, none observed a single time. This clonotype originated in a human donor with common variable immunodeficiency. Sequenced material: peripheral blood mononuclear cells. The chain carries TRBV7-9 and TRBJ2-2; D possibly corresponds to TRBD1 (5 bases). This CDR3 reads CASSFTQGRTGELFF. Incomplete CDR3 DNA: TGTGCCAGCAGCTTTACCCAGGGCCGGACCGGGGAG.